A selection of T cell receptor beta chains follows, all from one sample in a study of vaccination and CD4 T cells after COVID-19. Their antigen targets remain unknown. Via MiXCR, TCRdb re-called the PCR reads, giving one row per CDR3 protein. The sample lists more than 20,000 distinct CDR3 sequences; approximately 32% were seen once. The sample taken for sequencing was cultured CD4+ T cells from blood. Receptor source: a human donor with COVID-19. CDR3s include the opening cysteine and the closing phenylalanine or tryptophan. Each record gives: V gene, D gene, J gene, clone size, CDR3 DNA, CDR3 protein. The D gene is left open where the match is weak. Size tells how often a clone was seen (once, few, many) or the class of an expanded clone, and some rows leave it out.

TRBV10-2	TRBD2	TRBJ2-5	-	TGCGCCAGCAGTGATTCGCTAGCGGGGGGGCGACGAGAGACCCAGTACTTC	CASSDSLAGGRRETQYF
TRBV6-2/TRBV6-3	TRBD1	TRBJ1-6	once	TGTGCCAATTCGGACAGGCTTGATTCACCCCTCCACTTT	CANSDRLDSPLHF
TRBV19	-	TRBJ1-5	few	TGTGCCAGTGAAAGGGAGGGTAGCAATCAGCCCCAGCATTTT	CASEREGSNQPQHF
TRBV6-5	-	TRBJ1-2	few	TGTGCCAGCAGTTACTCGGGCCAGCAGAACTATGGCTACACCTTC	CASSYSGQQNYGYTF
TRBV6-1	-	TRBJ1-4	once	TGTGCCAGCAGAAAATGGACAGAGCATGAAAAACTGTTTTTT	CASRKWTEHEKLFF
TRBV21-1	-	TRBJ2-5	-	TGTGCCAGCAGCAAAGTCAACCCGGAGGAGACCCAGTACTTC	CASSKVNPEETQYF
TRBV10-3	-	TRBJ1-5	few	TGTGCCATCAGTGAGTCGATGGATCAGCCCCAGCATTTT	CAISESMDQPQHF
TRBV7-6	TRBD1	TRBJ1-2	-	TGTGCCAGCAGCTCTGGGACAGGGATCACCAACTATGGCTACACCTTC	CASSSGTGITNYGYTF
TRBV20-1	-	TRBJ2-5	-	TGCGGGGGAAGGGGGGGCCAACAAGAGACCCAGTACTTC	CGGRGGQQETQYF
TRBV7-2	-	TRBJ1-2	few	TGTGCCAGCAGCTTAGGCCCAGGGTCCTATGGCTACACCTTC	CASSLGPGSYGYTF
TRBV20-1	TRBD2	TRBJ2-1	-	TGCAGTACTCCCTTGGCTAGCGGGGGTGTCCCCTACAATGAGCAGTTCTTC	CSTPLASGGVPYNEQFF
TRBV10-2	TRBD1	TRBJ2-7	-	TGCGCCAGCAGTGAGTCAAACAGGGGGACCTACGAGCAGTACTTC	CASSESNRGTYEQYF
TRBV18	-	TRBJ1-2	-	TGTGCCAGCTCAGGAAGGAACTATGGCTACACCTTC	CASSGRNYGYTF
TRBV7-8	-	TRBJ1-6	-	TGTGCCAGCAGCCCCCAGGGTGGGCACAATTCACCCCTCCACTTT	CASSPQGGHNSPLHF
TRBV11-3	-	TRBJ2-2	-	TGTGCCAGCAGCTTGGCGGGCCCCATCCATGCGAACACCGGGGAGCTGTTTTTT	CASSLAGPIHANTGELFF
TRBV7-2	TRBD2	TRBJ2-5	-	TGTGCCAGCAGCCCGCAGGAGACTAGCGTTGGGCAGTGGTACTTC	CASSPQETSVGQWYF
TRBV18	-	TRBJ2-1	-	TGTGCCAGCTCAGCGACCGTAAACAATGAGCAGTTCTTC	CASSATVNNEQFF
TRBV7-2	-	TRBJ1-5	few	TGTGCCAGCAGCTTAGCGGGGGAAGGGGGCAATCAGCCCCAGCATTTT	CASSLAGEGGNQPQHF
TRBV7-9	TRBD1	TRBJ2-5	-	TGTGCCGGCAGCTTAACAGGGGGGGAGACCCAGTACTTC	CAGSLTGGETQYF
TRBV19	TRBD1	TRBJ1-1	few	TGTGCCAGTAGTAGGGGACCCGGGACAGGGGCCCGGAACACTGAAGCTTTCTTT	CASSRGPGTGARNTEAFF
TRBV27	TRBD2	TRBJ2-7	few	TGTGCCAGCCGGATATTGGGAGGGGAGCAGTACTTC	CASRILGGEQYF
TRBV21-1	-	TRBJ2-1	few	TGTGCCACACCTAGAGGGGGCTACAGTGAGCAGTTCTTC	CATPRGGYSEQFF
TRBV4-1	-	TRBJ2-2	-	TGCGCCAGCAGCTTCTACGGACAGACCGGGGAGCTGTTTTTT	CASSFYGQTGELFF
TRBV12-3/TRBV12-4	TRBD1	TRBJ1-1	-	TGTGCCAGCAGTTTCAGACAGGGGGTGAGTGAAGCTTTCTTT	CASSFRQGVSEAFF